This passage covers 23 T cell receptor beta chains from one sample sequenced in a study of T-cell reconstitution after alpha-beta-depleted transplantation in children listed by TCRdb under 2016. Library construction relied on PCR. This sample was sequenced with an Illumina HiSeq 2500. TCR libraries were prepared with molecular barcoding, using unique molecular identifiers to normalize TCRbeta repertoire quantification. Through fastp at Q25 and MiXCR, TCRdb rebuilt clones from the public reads, retaining in-frame beta chains. Rows matching on CDR3 protein sequence are summarized as one entry with the most common DNA and genes. The sample table lists 700,000 or so distinct CDR3 sequences, about an eighth of them with a count of one. 0.65% to 0.9% of the sample belongs to the ten largest clones. Reading the label with the study, this specimen's treatment or condition is: allogeneic hematopoietic cell transplantation with graft depleted of TCRalphabeta T cells and CD19 B cells.

The sample consisted of PBMCs, taken before TCRalphabeta/CD19-depleted stem cell transplant. The receptors come from a girl aged 2-10 years with congenital amegakaryocytic thrombocytopenia, due to receive a stem cell transplant.

At least ten counts were recorded for this clonotype. This CDR3 is CSARDVAGAGNIQYF. CDR3 nucleotides: TGCAGTGCTAGAGATGTGGCGGGAGCGGGTAACATTCAGTACTTC. The rearrangement uses TRBV20-1 and TRBJ2-4; the match to TRBD2 covers 7 bases. Germline-derived CDR1 and CDR2 are DFQATT and SNEGSKA (reference sequence). V lost 0 bases and J lost 7; bases outside the gene matches: 9. This CDR3 has 15 amino acids.

This clonotype was counted only a few times. V gene TRBV3-1 combines with J gene TRBJ2-7; the match to TRBD2 covers 13 bases. V dropped 6 bases and J dropped 2; count of bases not matched to a gene: 10. The CDR3 runs to 17 residues. In germline, CDR1 is LGHDT, CDR2 YNNKEL (reference sequence). The CDR3 DNA reads TGTGCCAGCAGTTACGGACTAGCGGGAGTGGGAACCTACGAGCAGTACTTC. This encodes CASSYGLAGVGTYEQYF.

This clonotype was seen a handful of times. The CDR3 sequence is CASSFKTSGSGETQYF. The CDR3 coding sequence is TGTGCCAGCAGTTTTAAGACTAGCGGGAGCGGGGAGACCCAGTACTTC. The V and J genes are TRBV5-5 and TRBJ2-5; 12 nucleotides line up with TRBD2. There are 16 residues in the CDR3. CDR1 is SGHKS, CDR2 YYEKEE, per germline (reference sequence). Trimming removed 5 bases from V and 5 bases from J; junction bases left unmatched: 10. Using reference TRBV5-5 and TRBJ2-5 for the parts outside the CDR3, the full variable domain is DAGVTQSPTHLIKTRGQQVTLRCSPISGHKSVSWYQQVLGQGPQFIFQYYEKEERGRGNFPDRFSARQFPNYSSELNVNALLLGDSALYLCASSFKTSGSGETQYFGPGTRLLVL.

This clonotype was observed many times. The J gene is TRBJ2-3, the V gene TRBV5-1; D unclear. This CDR3 region has 14 residues. Germline CDR1 and CDR2: SGHRS and YFSETQ. V lost 4 bases and J 0 bases, leaving 9 bases between the germline ends. The CDR3: CASSAVTSTDTQYF. CDR3 nucleotide sequence: TGCGCCAGCAGCGCCGTGACTAGCACAGATACGCAGTATTTT.

This clonotype was picked up many times. V is TRBV20-1 and J is TRBJ2-1; TRBD2 aligns across 9 bases. Germline V gene data show CDR1 as DFQATT and CDR2 as SNEGSKA (reference sequence). The CDR3 sequence is 15 residues long. Trimming took 6 bases from V and 7 from J; bases not matched to a gene: 13. Written as DNA, the CDR3 is TGCAGTGCCAGTCCCTTTAGCGGGGGACCTAATGAGCAGTTCTTC. Protein product: CSASPFSGGPNEQFF.

The rearrangement uses TRBV7-7 and TRBJ2-5; tentatively, D is TRBD1 (5 bases). The V gene's germline CDR1 is SSHAT and CDR2 FNYEAQ (reference sequence). V dropped 1 base and J dropped 1 base, with 10 bases sitting between them. This CDR3 comprises 15 residues. The CDR3 region is CASSLGAGLQETQYF. The CDR3 DNA is TGTGCCAGCAGCTTAGGTGCAGGGCTCCAAGAGACCCAGTACTTC.

In its sample, this clonotype was seen a few times. The chain carries TRBV5-1 and TRBJ2-1; D perhaps matches TRBD2 (6 bases). The V gene lost 2 bases and the J gene lost 4 bases, with 19 bases spanning the gap. The germline gives CDR1 SGHRS, CDR2 YFSETQ. The CDR3 length is 17 residues. The CDR3 nucleotides are TGCGCCAGCAGCTTCCCTAGCGCCACCCTTAGGTACAATGAGCAGTTCTTC. Protein sequence: CASSFPSATLRYNEQFF. Complete variable domain (other parts from reference TRBV5-1 and TRBJ2-1): KAGVTQTPRYLIKTRGQQVTLSCSPISGHRSVSWYQQTPGQGLQFLFEYFSETQRNKGNFPGRFSGRQFSNSRSEMNVSTLELGDSALYLCASSFPSATLRYNEQFFGPGTRLTVL.

On this clonotype itself: A much more abundant neighbour one base away suggests this may be a read error. V is TRBV7-6 and J is TRBJ2-5; D is ambiguous. In germline, CDR1 is SGHVS, CDR2 FNYEAQ. V was clipped by 3 bases and J by 5 bases, with 13 bases between them. This CDR3 is built from 14 residues. The CDR3 region is CASSLGFMRETQYF. The DNA of the CDR3 is TGTGCCAGCAGCTTGGGCTTTATGCGGGAGACCCAGTACTTC.

This clonotype was detected only a few times. This rearrangement joins TRBV7-9 to TRBJ2-1; a weak D match, TRBD2 (6 bases). CDR1 and CDR2 from the germline V gene are SEHNR and FQNEAQ (reference sequence). The CDR3 runs to 13 residues. Trimming took off 4 bases at V and 10 bases at J, with 14 bases between the two ends. CDR3 nucleotide sequence: TGTGCCAGCAGCTACGGAGGGCAACAGGAGCAGTTCTTC. The encoded protein is CASSYGGQQEQFF.

This clonotype was detected a few times. The chain employs TRBV20-1 and TRBJ1-5, with D uncertain. This CDR3 is 13 amino acids long. Germline V gene lookup returns CDR1 DFQATT and CDR2 SNEGSKA (reference sequence). V lost 1 base and J 3 bases, leaving 7 bases between the germline ends. This chain's CDR3 is CSARGGDNQPQHF. In DNA, the CDR3 is TGCAGTGCTAGAGGAGGAGACAATCAGCCCCAGCATTTT.

In this sample, this clonotype turned up a few times. This chain links TRBV20-1 with TRBJ2-7; 8 bases are a match to TRBD2. J was trimmed by 7 bases and V by 2 bases; bases with no gene match: 7. The V gene's germline CDR1 is DFQATT and CDR2 SNEGSKA (reference sequence). The CDR3 has 13 amino acids. The CDR3 loop reads CSARPREGLEQYF. DNA of the CDR3: TGCAGTGCTAGACCCCGGGAGGGCCTGGAGCAGTACTTC.

The chain employs TRBV29-1 and TRBJ2-2; D gene uncertain. The CDR3 has 14 residues. Trimming took 4 bases from V and 2 from J, leaving 11 bases between them. CDR1 is SQVTM and CDR2 is ANQGSEA in the germline V gene. CDR3 sequence (DNA): TGCAGCGTTGGTTCTGGACCCAACACCGGGGAGCTGTTTTTT. It specifies CSVGSGPNTGELFF.

The J gene is TRBJ2-7, the V gene TRBV11-1, with a weak D call TRBD2 (5 bases). The CDR3 has 13 residues. From germline, CDR1 is SGHAT and CDR2 FQDESV (reference sequence). V lost 3 bases and J 3 bases, leaving 9 bases between the germline ends. CDR3 DNA: TGTGCCAGCAGCTTTGACTACTACTACGAGCAGTACTTC. Protein sequence: CASSFDYYYEQYF.

The rearrangement uses TRBV12-3 or TRBV12-4 and TRBJ2-7; D remains unclear. The CDR3 runs to 15 residues. Trimming cost V 2 bases and J 2 bases, with 13 bases left between them. CDR3 protein: CASSLRRRSAYEQYF. CDR3 DNA: TGTGCCAGCAGTTTAAGGAGAAGGTCGGCCTACGAGCAGTACTTC.

The chain has TRBV5-5 and TRBJ2-3, with D uncertain. The CDR3 covers 15 residues. Germline CDR1 and CDR2: SGHKS and YYEKEE (reference sequence). V lost 3 bases and J lost 4, with 15 bases in between. CDR3 loop: CASSSRQWRADTQYF. The DNA for the CDR3 is TGTGCCAGCAGCTCCCGTCAGTGGCGCGCAGATACGCAGTATTTT.

There are many counts of this clonotype. The V gene is TRBV10-3, the J gene TRBJ2-1; 13 positions match TRBD2. CDR1 ENHRY and CDR2 SYGVKD come from the germline V gene. This CDR3 is 14 amino acids long. Trimming at V came to 6 bases and at J to 10 bases, leaving 6 bases not matched to a gene. The CDR3 loop reads CAIRAGTSGDEQFF. The CDR3 DNA follows: TGTGCCATCAGAGCCGGGACTAGCGGGGACGAGCAGTTCTTC.

The gene calls are TRBV11-2 and TRBJ2-5, with a weak D call TRBD1 (5 bases). CDR1 is SGHAT and CDR2 is FQNNGV in the germline V gene. The CDR3 is 16 amino acids. Trimming cost V 4 bases and J 5 bases, with 20 bases left between them. The chain's CDR3 is CASSSSSRVGWETQYF. CDR3 nucleotides: TGTGCCAGCAGCTCCAGTTCCAGGGTAGGATGGGAGACCCAGTACTTC.

This clonotype was seen ten or more times. The V and J genes are TRBV5-1 and TRBJ2-1; D may be TRBD2 (6 bases). The CDR3 runs to 14 residues. V lost 3 bases, J lost 9 bases, and 16 bases lay in between. The germline V gene has CDR1 SGHRS and CDR2 YFSETQ. The CDR3 DNA reads TGCGCCAGCAGCTCGGCTAGCGCAATACGTGAGCAGTTCTTC. It codes for CASSSASAIREQFF.

A few counts support this clonotype. The chain combines TRBV5-1 with TRBJ2-1; the match to TRBD1 covers 7 bases. The germline V gene has CDR1 SGHRS and CDR2 YFSETQ. The CDR3 extends over 15 amino acids. V was pared by 4 bases and J by 4 bases, with 8 bases of the junction left unmatched. The CDR3: CASSPGQTQYNEQFF. The CDR3 DNA sequence: TGCGCCAGCAGCCCGGGACAGACACAGTACAATGAGCAGTTCTTC.

This chain uses TRBV6-1 with TRBJ2-4; D remains ambiguous. The CDR3 is made up of 15 amino acids. Trimming took off 8 bases at V and 2 bases at J, with 16 bases between the two ends. Germline V gives CDR1 MNHNS, CDR2 SASEGT. This CDR3 is CASEIVIGTKNIQYF. CDR3 DNA sequence: TGTGCCAGCGAGATAGTCATAGGGACCAAAAACATTCAGTACTTC.

In its sample, this clonotype was seen a few times. V usage is TRBV7-9 and J usage is TRBJ2-5, with TRBD1 matching over 8 bases. Germline-derived CDR1 and CDR2 are SEHNR and FQNEAQ (reference sequence). The junction had 9 bases not matched to a gene; V was cut back by 4 bases and J by 2 bases. The CDR3 is 16 residues long. CDR3 coding DNA: TGTGCCAGCAGCTCCGCGGGACAGGACCTTCAAGAGACCCAGTACTTC. Its protein is CASSSAGQDLQETQYF.

This clonotype was detected many times. The chain couples TRBV20-1 to TRBJ2-2; 11 nucleotides agree with TRBD2. The CDR3 has 19 residues. After removal of 6 bases from V and 0 bases from J, the junction contained 15 bases not matched to a gene. Germline V gene data show CDR1 as DFQATT and CDR2 as SNEGSKA (reference sequence). CDR3 coding DNA: TGCAGTGCGTCCACTAGCGGGAGCGGTATTTCGACGAACACCGGGGAGCTGTTTTTT. It specifies CSASTSGSGISTNTGELFF.

This clonotype was seen ten or more times. The CDR3 loop is CASTTGTSRYEQYF. CDR3 nucleotide sequence: TGCGCCAGCACAACCGGGACTAGTAGATACGAGCAGTACTTC. This chain links TRBV5-1 with TRBJ2-7; TRBD2 agrees at 8 bases. Losses at the gene ends were 6 bases for V and 4 bases for J; bases not matched to a gene: 9. Germline-derived CDR1 and CDR2 are SGHRS and YFSETQ. The CDR3 length is 14 residues. Full variable domain (outside the CDR3, taken from reference TRBV5-1 and TRBJ2-7): KAGVTQTPRYLIKTRGQQVTLSCSPISGHRSVSWYQQTPGQGLQFLFEYFSETQRNKGNFPGRFSGRQFSNSRSEMNVSTLELGDSALYLCASTTGTSRYEQYFGPGTRLTVT.